Below, 4 T cell receptor beta chains from the same sample are listed, as sequenced in a study of blood T cell repertoires in COVID-19. The table came from immunoSEQ multiplex PCR; TCRdb's copy has only in-frame clones and leaves some out. The sample lists tens of thousands of clones, about 90% seen once, with 6.5% to 9.5% in the top ten. Sequencing was performed on peripheral blood. These receptors all come from a woman in her 70s with acute or convalescent COVID-19.

J is TRBJ1-5 and V is TRBV2, with 8 bases lining up with TRBD1. V lost 3 bases, J lost 6 bases, and 7 bases stayed unmatched. The germline V gene encodes CDR1 SNHLY and CDR2 FYNNEI. The CDR3 extends over 15 amino acids. The CDR3 DNA reads TGTGCCAGCAGTGATAGGAGACAGGGGACTCAGCCCCAGCATTTT. It yields the protein CASSDRRQGTQPQHF.

The CDR3 sequence is CASSLRGGIGTEAFF. The CDR3 DNA sequence: TGTGCCAGCAGTTTAAGGGGGGGCATTGGGACTGAAGCTTTCTTT. V and J are TRBV28 and TRBJ1-1, with a tentative D call TRBD1 (6 bases). The germline CDR1 and CDR2 sequences are MDHEN and SYDVKM. The CDR3 extends over 15 amino acids. Trimming shortened V by 2 bases and J by 5 bases, and 15 bases separated the two germline ends.

The table lists this clone with a count of one. V gene TRBV2 combines with J gene TRBJ2-7; a weak D match, TRBD1 (5 bases). V was trimmed by 8 bases and J by 3 bases, leaving 8 bases between them. Germline assignment: CDR1 SNHLY and CDR2 FYNNEI. This CDR3 has 11 amino acids. CDR3 sequence: CASARDYEQYF. The CDR3 nucleotides are TGTGCCAGCGCCAGGGACTACGAGCAGTACTTC. The whole variable domain, remainder taken from reference TRBV2 and TRBJ2-7, is EPEVTQTPSHQVTQMGQEVILRCVPISNHLYFYWYRQILGQKVEFLVSFYNNEISEKSEIFDDQFSVERPDGSNFTLKIRSTKLEDSAMYFCASARDYEQYFGPGTRLTVT.

The V and J genes are TRBV29-1 and TRBJ1-3; TRBD1 aligns across 9 bases. Germline V gene data show CDR1 as SQVTM and CDR2 as ANQGSEA. The V and J ends lost 7 bases and 0 bases, in that order; junction bases with no gene match: 10. The CDR3 extends over 16 amino acids. CDR3 nucleotides: TGCAGCGCCGGACAGGGGCCGCGGAGCTCTGGAAACACCATATATTTT. Its protein product is CSAGQGPRSSGNTIYF.